This TCR beta chain was identified during a study of shared clonotypes between healthy human individuals. Whole-study findings and limits: Tissue TCR repertoires likely differ from these blood-only repertoires.

The CDR3 sequence is 14 residues long. V lost 8 bases and J 0 bases, leaving 12 bases between the germline ends. CDR1 and CDR2 (germline): SEHNR, FQNEAQ (reference sequence). Concerning this clone: Antigen: not known.

As handled by the study authors: Filtering differed since immunoSEQ provided only junctions, with no quality scores. Using immunoSEQ multiplex PCR, the repertoire was profiled, and TCRdb retains in-frame clones only, with some absent. The DNA gave D and trimming, while V, J and clone size come from that table. The repertoire has roughly 590,000 clones, roughly 95% of them found once; the top ten carry about 0.11%. Naivety among CD8 cells was defined by CD45RO negativity and positive CCR7 selection, thereby excluding terminally differentiated effector memory CD45RA+ cells. The chain carries TRBV7-9 and TRBJ2-3, with D possibly being TRBD1 or TRBD2 (5 bases each). The source material was naive CD8+ T cells sorted from blood. The sequence derives from a woman aged 30 to 39 in good health. The CDR3 coding sequence is TGTGCCAGCTGGGGGTATCGTAGCACAGATACGCAGTATTTT. It translates to CASWGYRSTDTQYF.